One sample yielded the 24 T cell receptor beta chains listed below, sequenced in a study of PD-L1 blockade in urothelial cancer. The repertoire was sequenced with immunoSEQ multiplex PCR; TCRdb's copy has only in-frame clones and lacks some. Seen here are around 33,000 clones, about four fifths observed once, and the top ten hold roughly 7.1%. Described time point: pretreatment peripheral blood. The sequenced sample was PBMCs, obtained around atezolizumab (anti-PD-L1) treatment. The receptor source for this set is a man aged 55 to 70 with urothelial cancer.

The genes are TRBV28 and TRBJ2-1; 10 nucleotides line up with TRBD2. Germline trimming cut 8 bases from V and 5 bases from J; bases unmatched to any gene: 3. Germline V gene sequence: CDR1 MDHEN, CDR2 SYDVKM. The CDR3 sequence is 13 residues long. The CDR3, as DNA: TGTGCCAGCCAGCGGGGGGGGGACAATGAGCAGTTCTTC. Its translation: CASQRGGDNEQFF.

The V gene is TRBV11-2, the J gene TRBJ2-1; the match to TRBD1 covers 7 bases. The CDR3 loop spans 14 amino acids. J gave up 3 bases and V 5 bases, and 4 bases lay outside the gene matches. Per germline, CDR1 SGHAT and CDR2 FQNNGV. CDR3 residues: CASSDGQVYNEQFF. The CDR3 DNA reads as TGTGCCAGCAGCGATGGACAGGTCTACAATGAGCAGTTCTTC.

CDR3 in amino acids: CAWGQGADSPLHF. DNA for the CDR3: TGTGCCTGGGGACAGGGCGCGGACTCACCCCTCCACTTT. J is TRBJ1-6 and V is TRBV30; TRBD1 matches 8 bases. J was trimmed by 10 bases and V by 5 bases; bases with no gene match: 7. The CDR3 sequence is 13 residues long. CDR1 and CDR2 (germline): GTSNPN, SVGIG (reference sequence).

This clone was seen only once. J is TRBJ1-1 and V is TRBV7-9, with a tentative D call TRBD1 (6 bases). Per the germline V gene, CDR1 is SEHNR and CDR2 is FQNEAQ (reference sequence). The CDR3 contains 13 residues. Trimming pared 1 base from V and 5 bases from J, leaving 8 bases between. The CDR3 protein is CASSLERGTEAFF. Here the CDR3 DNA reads TGTGCCAGCAGCTTAGAAAGGGGGACTGAAGCTTTCTTT.

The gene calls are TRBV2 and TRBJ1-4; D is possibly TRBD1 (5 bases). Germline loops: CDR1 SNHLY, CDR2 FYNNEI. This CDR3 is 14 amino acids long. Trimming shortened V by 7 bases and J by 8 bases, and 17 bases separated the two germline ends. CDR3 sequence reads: CASTLRQGREKLFF. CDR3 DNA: TGTGCCAGCACCCTAAGGCAGGGTCGGGAAAAACTGTTTTTT.

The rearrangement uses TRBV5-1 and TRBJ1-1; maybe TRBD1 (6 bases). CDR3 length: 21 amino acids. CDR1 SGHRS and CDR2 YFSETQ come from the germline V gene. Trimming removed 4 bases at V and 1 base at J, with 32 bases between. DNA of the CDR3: TGCGCCAGCAGCGGGGAAAAGCCGGAAAGGACAGTCCTTCCCGGGAACACTGAAGCTTTCTTT. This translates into CASSGEKPERTVLPGNTEAFF.

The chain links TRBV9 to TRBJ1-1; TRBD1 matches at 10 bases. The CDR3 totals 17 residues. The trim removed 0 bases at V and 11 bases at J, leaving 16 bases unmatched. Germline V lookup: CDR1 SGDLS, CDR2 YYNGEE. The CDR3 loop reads CASSVAPMTGGVTGAFF. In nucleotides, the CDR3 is TGTGCCAGCAGCGTAGCTCCAATGACAGGGGGCGTAACTGGGGCTTTCTTT.

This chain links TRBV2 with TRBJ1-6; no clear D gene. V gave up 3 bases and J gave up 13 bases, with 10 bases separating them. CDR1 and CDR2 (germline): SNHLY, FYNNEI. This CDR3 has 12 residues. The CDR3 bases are TGTGCCAGCAGTGAGAACGGTTCGCCCCTCCACTTT. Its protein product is CASSENGSPLHF.

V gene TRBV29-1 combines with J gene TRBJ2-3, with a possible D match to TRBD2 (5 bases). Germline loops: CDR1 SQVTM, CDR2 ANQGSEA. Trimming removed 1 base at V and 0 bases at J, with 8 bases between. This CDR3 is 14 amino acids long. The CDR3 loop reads CSVEVGMSTDTQYF. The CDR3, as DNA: TGCAGCGTTGAAGTCGGGATGAGCACAGATACGCAGTATTTT.

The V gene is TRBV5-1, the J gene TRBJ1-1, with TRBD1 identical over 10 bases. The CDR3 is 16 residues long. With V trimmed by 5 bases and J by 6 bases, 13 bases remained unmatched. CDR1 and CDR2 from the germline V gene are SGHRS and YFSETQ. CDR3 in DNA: TGCGCCAGCAGGGGGTCGGTGGGGACAGGGGTCCCTGAAGCTTTCTTT. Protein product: CASRGSVGTGVPEAFF.

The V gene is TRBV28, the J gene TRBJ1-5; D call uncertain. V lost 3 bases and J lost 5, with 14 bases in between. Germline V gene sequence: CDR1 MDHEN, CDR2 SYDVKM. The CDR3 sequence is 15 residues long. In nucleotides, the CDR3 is TGTGCCAGCAGTTTTGGAGGAGGCCACGATCAGCCCCAGCATTTT. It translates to CASSFGGGHDQPQHF.

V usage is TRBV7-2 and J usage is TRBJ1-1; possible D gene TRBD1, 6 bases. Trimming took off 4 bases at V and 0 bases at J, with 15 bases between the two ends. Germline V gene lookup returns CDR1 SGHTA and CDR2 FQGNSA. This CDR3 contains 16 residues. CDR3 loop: CASSYGGGRMNTEAFF. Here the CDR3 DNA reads TGTGCCAGCAGCTATGGGGGGGGCAGGATGAACACTGAAGCTTTCTTT.

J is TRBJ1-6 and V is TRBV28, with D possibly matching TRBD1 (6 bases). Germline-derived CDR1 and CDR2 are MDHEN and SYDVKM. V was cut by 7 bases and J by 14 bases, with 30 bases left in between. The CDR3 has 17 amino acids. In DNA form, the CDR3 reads TGTGCCAGCAAAGGTCTGGGGGGGTCAGGGGAGTTCAAGACCCTCCACTTT. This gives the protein CASKGLGGSGEFKTLHF.

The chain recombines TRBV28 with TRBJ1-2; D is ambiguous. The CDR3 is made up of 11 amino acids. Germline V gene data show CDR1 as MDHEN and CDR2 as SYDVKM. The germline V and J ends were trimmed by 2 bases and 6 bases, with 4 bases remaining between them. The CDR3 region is CASSLQDGYTF. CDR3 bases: TGTGCCAGCAGTTTACAGGATGGCTACACCTTC.

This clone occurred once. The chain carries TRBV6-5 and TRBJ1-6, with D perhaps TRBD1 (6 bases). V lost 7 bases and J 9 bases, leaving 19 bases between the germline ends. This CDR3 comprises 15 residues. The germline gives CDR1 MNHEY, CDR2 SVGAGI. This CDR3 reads CASTPDEGVGSPLHF. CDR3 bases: TGTGCCAGCACCCCCGATGAGGGGGTAGGTTCACCCCTCCACTTT.

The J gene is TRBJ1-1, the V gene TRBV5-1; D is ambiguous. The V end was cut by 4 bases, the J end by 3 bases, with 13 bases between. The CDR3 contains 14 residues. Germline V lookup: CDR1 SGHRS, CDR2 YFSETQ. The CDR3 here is CASSQIPGDTEAFF. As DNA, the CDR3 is TGCGCCAGCAGCCAAATCCCGGGAGACACTGAAGCTTTCTTT.

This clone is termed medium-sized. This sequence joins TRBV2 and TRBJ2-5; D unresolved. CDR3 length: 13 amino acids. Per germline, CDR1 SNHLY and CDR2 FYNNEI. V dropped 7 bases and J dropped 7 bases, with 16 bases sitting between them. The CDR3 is CASTWWRHRTQYF. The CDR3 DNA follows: TGTGCCAGCACGTGGTGGCGGCACCGGACCCAGTACTTC. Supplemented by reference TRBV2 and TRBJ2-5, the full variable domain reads EPEVTQTPSHQVTQMGQEVILRCVPISNHLYFYWYRQILGQKVEFLVSFYNNEISEKSEIFDDQFSVERPDGSNFTLKIRSTKLEDSAMYFCASTWWRHRTQYFGPGTRLLVL.

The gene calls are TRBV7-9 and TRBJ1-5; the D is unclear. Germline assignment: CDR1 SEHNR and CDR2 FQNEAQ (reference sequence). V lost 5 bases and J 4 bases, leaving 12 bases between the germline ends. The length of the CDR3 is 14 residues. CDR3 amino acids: CASSPNAPNQPQHF. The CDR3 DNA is TGTGCCAGCAGCCCCAACGCGCCGAATCAGCCCCAGCATTTT.

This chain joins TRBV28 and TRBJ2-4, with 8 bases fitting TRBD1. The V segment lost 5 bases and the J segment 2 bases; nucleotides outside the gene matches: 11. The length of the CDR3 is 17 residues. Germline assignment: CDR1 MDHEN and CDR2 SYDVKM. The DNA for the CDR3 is TGTGCCAGCAGTCCTACCGGACAGGGAGAAACCAAAAACATTCAGTACTTC. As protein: CASSPTGQGETKNIQYF. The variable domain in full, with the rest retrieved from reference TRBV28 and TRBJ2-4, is DVKVTQSSRYLVKRTGEKVFLECVQDMDHENMFWYRQDPGLGLRLIYFSYDVKMKEKGDIPEGYSVSREKKERFSLILESASTNQTSMYLCASSPTGQGETKNIQYFGAGTRLSVL.

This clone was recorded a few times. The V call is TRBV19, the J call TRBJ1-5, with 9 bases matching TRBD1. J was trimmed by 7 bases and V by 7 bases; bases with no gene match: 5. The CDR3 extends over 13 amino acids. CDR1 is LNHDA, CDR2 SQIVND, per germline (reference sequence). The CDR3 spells CASTETGGQPQHF. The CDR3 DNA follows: TGTGCCAGTACGGAGACAGGGGGGCAGCCCCAGCATTTT.

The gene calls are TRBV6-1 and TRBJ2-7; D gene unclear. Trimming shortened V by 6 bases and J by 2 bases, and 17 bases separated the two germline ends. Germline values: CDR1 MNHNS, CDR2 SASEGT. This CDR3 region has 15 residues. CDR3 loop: CASRPSAGRTYEQYF. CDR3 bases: TGTGCCAGCAGACCCAGTGCAGGTAGGACCTACGAGCAGTACTTC.

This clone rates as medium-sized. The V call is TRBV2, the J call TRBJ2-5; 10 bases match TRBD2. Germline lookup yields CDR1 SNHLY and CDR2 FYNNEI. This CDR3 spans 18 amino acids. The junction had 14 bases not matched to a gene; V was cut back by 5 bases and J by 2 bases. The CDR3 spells CASSPTGLAGVKQETQYF. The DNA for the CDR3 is TGTGCCAGCAGTCCCACTGGGCTAGCGGGGGTAAAACAAGAGACCCAGTACTTC. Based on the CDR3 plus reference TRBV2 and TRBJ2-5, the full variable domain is EPEVTQTPSHQVTQMGQEVILRCVPISNHLYFYWYRQILGQKVEFLVSFYNNEISEKSEIFDDQFSVERPDGSNFTLKIRSTKLEDSAMYFCASSPTGLAGVKQETQYFGPGTRLLVL.

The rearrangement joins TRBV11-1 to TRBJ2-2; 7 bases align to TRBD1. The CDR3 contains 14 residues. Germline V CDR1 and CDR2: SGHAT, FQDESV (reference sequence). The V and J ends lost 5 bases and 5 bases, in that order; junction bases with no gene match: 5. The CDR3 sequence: CASSRQGGTGELFF. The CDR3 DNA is TGTGCCAGCAGCAGACAGGGTGGGACCGGGGAGCTGTTTTTT.

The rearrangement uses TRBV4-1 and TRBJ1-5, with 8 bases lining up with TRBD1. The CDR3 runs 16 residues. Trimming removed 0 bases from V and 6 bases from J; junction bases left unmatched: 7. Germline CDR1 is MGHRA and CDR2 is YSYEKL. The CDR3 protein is CASSQETGGDSQPQHF. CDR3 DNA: TGCGCCAGCAGCCAAGAAACAGGGGGTGATAGTCAGCCCCAGCATTTT.